The source of this T cell receptor (beta chain) is a study of response to subunit inactivated influenza vaccine. The CDR3 consists of 20 residues. Trimming at V came to 6 bases and at J to 6 bases, leaving 27 bases not matched to a gene. TCRdb processed the RT-PCR reads anew with MiXCR; each CDR3 protein has one entry. The sample has hundreds of thousands of distinct CDR3 sequences; about 20% are singletons. Sequenced material: PBMCs from blood, taken less than 22 months after vaccination. The chain links TRBV12-3 or TRBV12-4 to TRBJ2-7; 9 bases map to TRBD2. The TCR originated in a man aged 45 to 75 who received an inactivated influenza vaccine. This CDR3 is CASSSRCAGGPLLGYCEQYF. CDR3 DNA: TGTGCCAGCAGCAGCCGCTGTGCGGGAGGGCCTCTTCTCGGGTATTGCGAGCAGTACTTC.